What follows are 30 T cell receptor beta chains derived from one specimen sequenced in a study of T cell clusters in autoimmune cytopenias. TRB amplification used 250 ng of peripheral blood genomic DNA. TRB rearrangements were amplified by touch-down multiplex PCR with mixed TRB-A/B primers. TCRdb reanalyzed the multiplex PCR reads and collapses them to one entry per CDR3 protein, without DNA. Across about 5,000 distinct CDR3 sequences, the top ten clones capture about 19% of the sample. A further study also used this sample, focusing on T cell repertoires in aging, cancer and after chemotherapy.

The material sequenced was peripheral blood. These receptors were taken from a human donor in good health.

The chain links TRBV5-1 to TRBJ1-2; without DNA, the TCRdb call of TRBD1 cannot be checked. Germline lookup yields CDR1 SGHRS and CDR2 YFSETQ. The CDR3 has 11 residues. CDR3 in amino acids: CASRGGYGYTF.

V gene TRBV6-5 combines with J gene TRBJ1-5. CDR3 size: 13 residues. The germline CDR1 and CDR2 sequences are MNHEY and SVGAGI. The CDR3 sequence is CASSYRESQPQHF.

According to its frequency, this clonotype is medium-sized. The chain couples TRBV19 to TRBJ2-1. The CDR3 extends over 11 amino acids. In germline, CDR1 is LNHDA, CDR2 SQIVND (reference sequence). CDR3 residues: CASRGYNEQFF. The entire variable domain, with the rest obtained from reference TRBV19 and TRBJ2-1, is as follows: DGGITQSPKYLFRKEGQNVTLSCEQNLNHDAMYWYRQDPGQGLRLIYYSQIVNDFQKGDIAEGYSVSREKKESFPLTVTSAQKNPTAFYLCASRGYNEQFFGPGTRLTVL.

This chain's CDR3 is CASSPRDRGAITNEKLFF. The V and J genes are TRBV18 and TRBJ1-4; TCRdb's assignment of TRBD1 cannot be checked, as there is no DNA. CDR3 size: 18 residues. Germline CDR1 reads KGHSH; CDR2 reads LQKENI.

This clonotype shows up as medium-sized by frequency. This sequence joins TRBV12-3 or TRBV12-4 and TRBJ1-6; TCRdb indicates TRBD1, and absent DNA this call remains unverified. The CDR3 consists of 15 residues. The CDR3: CASSLLGTPGSPLHF.

This clonotype counts as medium-sized (0.01 to 0.1%) by frequency. The rearrangement links TRBV15 to TRBJ1-4; TCRdb names TRBD1, which stays unverified in the absence of DNA. Germline lookup yields CDR1 LNHNV and CDR2 YYDKDF (reference sequence). The CDR3 sequence is 14 residues long. CDR3 region: CATSRDRGHQKLFF.

The chain recombines TRBV29-1 with TRBJ2-6; absent DNA, TCRdb's TRBD1 call cannot be checked. CDR1 SQVTM and CDR2 ANQGSEA come from the germline V gene. There are 21 residues in the CDR3. This CDR3 is CSVEDPRAPRGLADGANVLTF.

By frequency, this clonotype registers medium-sized. This chain joins TRBV6-1 and TRBJ2-2; TCRdb reports TRBD2, a call that lacks DNA to check it against. Looked up from germline, CDR1 is MNHNS and CDR2 is SASEGT. The CDR3 spans 15 residues. This chain's CDR3 is CASQARGGPAGELFF.

V is TRBV5-1 and J is TRBJ2-1; with no DNA, the TCRdb D assignment of TRBD1 cannot be verified. Germline CDR1 and CDR2: SGHRS and YFSETQ. The length of the CDR3 is 16 residues. The CDR3 protein is CASSQLTGGSYNEQFF.

In terms of frequency, this clonotype is medium-sized. The chain recombines TRBV12-3 or TRBV12-4 with TRBJ2-3; the D call of TRBD1 rests on TCRdb alone, since no DNA is present to check it. The CDR3 totals 14 residues. CDR3 protein: CASRKQGSTDTQYF.

The chain recombines TRBV7-9 with TRBJ2-1. The CDR3 is 15 amino acids. CDR1 and CDR2 from the germline V gene are SEHNR and FQNEAQ (reference sequence). This CDR3 reads CASSLGPTGYNEQFF.

Measured by frequency, this clonotype is medium-sized (0.01 to 0.1%). The chain employs TRBV7-2 and TRBJ2-3. CDR3 length: 13 amino acids. Per germline, CDR1 SGHTA and CDR2 FQGNSA. The CDR3 sequence is CASSRSVTDTQYF.

The rearrangement uses TRBV7-9 and TRBJ1-1. Looked up from germline, CDR1 is SEHNR and CDR2 is FQNEAQ (reference sequence). This CDR3 region has 13 residues. CDR3 loop: CASSPDIKLEAFF.

This clonotype is identified as medium-sized (0.01 to 0.1%) from frequency. The V gene is TRBV24-1, the J gene TRBJ2-3; without DNA, the TCRdb call of TRBD2 cannot be checked. The germline V gene has CDR1 KGHDR and CDR2 SFDVKD. This CDR3 is built from 19 residues. The CDR3 is CATSDRGLAGTRSTDTQYF.

The J gene is TRBJ2-1, the V gene TRBV7-9; TCRdb lists TRBD2, though no DNA is available to test this call. The CDR3 runs to 15 residues. Germline V CDR1 and CDR2: SEHNR, FQNEAQ (reference sequence). This CDR3 is CASRNLAGVYDEQFF.

Frequency places this clonotype as medium-sized. The V and J genes are TRBV13 and TRBJ1-2; the D call from TCRdb, TRBD1, cannot be confirmed without DNA. The V gene's germline CDR1 is PRHDT and CDR2 FYEKMQ (reference sequence). This CDR3 is 15 amino acids long. CDR3 region: CASSLGRGQAYGYTF. Full variable domain (outside the CDR3, taken from reference TRBV13 and TRBJ1-2): AAGVIQSPRHLIKEKRETATLKCYPIPRHDTVYWYQQGPGQDPQFLISFYEKMQSDKGSIPDRFSAQQFSDYHSELNMSSLELGDSALYFCASSLGRGQAYGYTFGSGTRLTVV.

The chain employs TRBV11-2 and TRBJ2-2. This CDR3 is 13 amino acids long. Germline V gene data show CDR1 as SGHAT and CDR2 as FQNNGV. The CDR3 spells CASSLDHTGELFF.

The V and J genes are TRBV18 and TRBJ1-1; TCRdb picks TRBD1, but there is no DNA to check that call. This CDR3 is 15 amino acids long. Germline loops: CDR1 KGHSH, CDR2 LQKENI. CDR3 protein: CASSPGQGRITAAFF. The entire variable domain, with the rest obtained from reference TRBV18 and TRBJ1-1, is as follows: NAGVMQNPRHLVRRRGQEARLRCSPMKGHSHVYWYRQLPEEGLKFMVYLQKENIIDESGMPKERFSAEFPKEGPSILRIQQVVRGDSAAYFCASSPGQGRITAAFFGQGTRLTVV.

In terms of frequency, this clonotype is medium-sized (0.01 to 0.1%). J is TRBJ1-2 and V is TRBV6-1. The CDR3 runs 13 residues. Germline V gene data show CDR1 as MNHNS and CDR2 as SASEGT. This CDR3 reads CASSPAASYGYTF.

This sequence joins TRBV5-1 and TRBJ2-6; checking the TCRdb D call of TRBD1 is not possible without DNA. Germline-derived CDR1 and CDR2 are SGHRS and YFSETQ. The CDR3 is 15 amino acids. CDR3 amino acids: CASSRQVSGANVLTF.

This sequence joins TRBV27 and TRBJ1-4; with no DNA, the TCRdb D assignment of TRBD1 cannot be verified. The CDR3 runs 15 residues. Germline CDR1 is MNHEY and CDR2 is SMNVEV (reference sequence). The CDR3 region is CASSLWGGGNEKLFF.

This clonotype ranks as medium-sized in terms of frequency. This sequence joins TRBV10-3 and TRBJ2-1; the TCRdb D gene call, TRBD1, has no DNA to confirm it. The CDR3 is 12 amino acids. CDR1 and CDR2 (germline): ENHRY, SYGVKD. The CDR3 loop reads CAISWDTNEQFF.

The V gene is TRBV20-1, the J gene TRBJ1-2; checking the TCRdb D call of TRBD1 is not possible without DNA. There are 13 residues in the CDR3. Germline lookup yields CDR1 DFQATT and CDR2 SNEGSKA (reference sequence). The CDR3 is CSASDPGGRGYTF.

This clonotype is deemed medium-sized by its frequency. This rearrangement joins TRBV6-5 to TRBJ2-5; there is no DNA to check the TCRdb D call of TRBD1. The germline V gene encodes CDR1 MNHEY and CDR2 SVGAGI. This CDR3 has 14 amino acids. The CDR3 is CASSEDRGKETQYF.

This clonotype is classed as medium-sized by frequency. The chain's CDR3 is CASSKGVRVQTDTQYF. This sequence joins TRBV11-1 and TRBJ2-3; lacking DNA, the TRBD1 call made by TCRdb goes unchecked. Germline CDR1 SGHAT, CDR2 FQDESV (reference sequence). The CDR3 is made up of 16 amino acids.

This clonotype shows up as medium-sized by frequency. V usage is TRBV18 and J usage is TRBJ1-5; the TCRdb D gene call, TRBD1, has no DNA to confirm it. Germline loops: CDR1 KGHSH, CDR2 LQKENI. The CDR3 consists of 16 residues. CDR3 region: CASSPGFQGSNQPQHF.

In terms of frequency, this clonotype is medium-sized (0.01 to 0.1%). The gene calls are TRBV15 and TRBJ2-7. The CDR3 is 15 amino acids. The germline CDR1 and CDR2 sequences are LNHNV and YYDKDF (reference sequence). The CDR3 sequence is CATSSLRTDSNEQYF.

V gene TRBV20-1 combines with J gene TRBJ2-1; checking the TCRdb D call of TRBD2 is not possible without DNA. The CDR3 spans 13 residues. Germline V gene lookup returns CDR1 DFQATT and CDR2 SNEGSKA (reference sequence). The CDR3 reads CSASGGANNEQFF.

The genes are TRBV6-5 and TRBJ2-5; TCRdb selects TRBD2, and the lack of DNA leaves this call unchecked. The germline V gene has CDR1 MNHEY and CDR2 SVGAGI. The CDR3 runs to 16 residues. CDR3 loop: CASVRSGGAEKETQYF.

The chain combines TRBV14 with TRBJ1-1; with no DNA, the TCRdb D assignment of TRBD1 cannot be verified. Germline lookup yields CDR1 SGHDN and CDR2 FVKESK. This CDR3 spans 14 amino acids. The CDR3 reads CASSQNRVGTEAFF.